The 13 T cell receptor beta chains presented below share a single source sample, sequenced in a study of Tregs in tolerant kidney transplant recipients. Assay used: immunoSEQ multiplex PCR; TCRdb lists only in-frame clones, some missing. The sample includes approximately 13,000 clones. Related graft donors supplied nonmyeloablative bone marrow transplants, and mixed chimerism was transient. The starting material was CD8+ T cells from blood (PBMCs), obtained 6 months after the transplant. These receptor sequences come from a human patient who received a combined kidney and bone marrow transplant. Some T cells may have originated in the graft donor.

Notes on this clone: The CDR3 end falls 3 residues outside the read, so it is completed with the germline J gene. V is TRBV29-1 and J is TRBJ2-2; no definite D call. Germline CDR1 is SQVTM and CDR2 is ANQGSEA. The CDR3 spans 14 residues. Trimming took off 5 bases at V and 1 base at J, with 11 bases between the two ends. The sequenced CDR3 bases are TGCAGCGTTCTCTTGCAGAAGAACACCGGGGAG. This gives the protein CSVLLQKNTGE. The CDR3 in its entirety is CSVLLQKNTGELFF.

As to this clone: The read is 3 residues too short to cover the CDR3 end, so that end is filled in from the germline J gene. The chain links TRBV7-6 to TRBJ2-1, with 8 bases that match TRBD2. The CDR3 consists of 16 residues. V shed 7 bases, J shed 0 bases, and the junction held 8 bases outside the gene matches. The germline gives CDR1 SGHVS, CDR2 FNYEAQ. CDR3: CASTPNLAGSYNEQFF. Incomplete CDR3 DNA: TGTGCCAGCACCCCGAACCTAGCGGGCTCCTACAATGAG.

For this clone: The read falls 3 residues short of the CDR3 end, and the missing part is taken from the germline J gene. The genes are TRBV23-1 and TRBJ2-7; no clear D. TRBV23-1 is recorded as an ORF, its role being uncertain. The ends were cut back, 2 bases at V and 0 bases at J, with 2 bases in the middle. The CDR3 spans 12 residues. CDR3 DNA (partial): TGCGCCAGCAGTCAACGCTCCTACGAG. This encodes CASSQRSYE. The whole CDR3 sequence is CASSQRSYEQYF.

As concerns this clone: From the germline J gene comes the end of the CDR3, since the read stops 3 residues before it. J is TRBJ2-1 and V is TRBV6-2 or TRBV6-3; D is possibly TRBD1 (5 bases). Germline loops: CDR1 MNHEY, CDR2 SVGEGT. The CDR3 is 16 residues long. V lost 6 bases to trimming and J lost 6 bases, with 21 bases between them. The CDR3 bases that were read are TGTGCCAGCAGAACGGGCAGGGCCGTCCCTTCCAATGAG. Translation: CASRTGRAVPSNE. The whole CDR3 protein is CASRTGRAVPSNEQFF.

As for this clone: The DNA ends 3 residues before the CDR3 does, and the rest of the CDR3 is filled in from the germline J gene. The chain couples TRBV19 to TRBJ2-1; a weak D match, TRBD2 (7 bases). This CDR3 is built from 14 residues. The V and J ends lost 1 base and 9 bases respectively, with 13 bases between them. CDR1 is LNHDA and CDR2 is SQIVND in the germline V gene (reference sequence). The CDR3 bases that were read are TGTGCCAGTAGTATAGGGGGGGGGCTGACTGAG. Translated, it gives CASSIGGGLTE. The CDR3 as a whole reads CASSIGGGLTEQFF.

A remark on this clone: The read ends 3 residues early relative to the CDR3; the germline J gene fills the gap. The genes are TRBV7-9 and TRBJ2-7, with TRBD2 matching 11 bases. Trimming removed 4 bases from V and 3 bases from J; junction bases left unmatched: 2. The germline V gene encodes CDR1 SEHNR and CDR2 FQNEAQ (reference sequence). The length of the CDR3 is 14 residues. The part of the CDR3 DNA that was read is TGTGCCAGCAGCTCGGGACTAGCGGTCTACGAG. As protein: CASSSGLAVYE. The full-length CDR3 reads as CASSSGLAVYEQYF.

On this clone itself: The read gets to within 3 residues of the CDR3 end, and the germline J gene fills in the rest. V usage is TRBV11-2 and J usage is TRBJ2-1, with a weak D call TRBD2 (5 bases). The CDR3 contains 13 residues. V lost 2 bases and J lost 8, with 10 bases in between. Germline-derived CDR1 and CDR2 are SGHAT and FQNNGV. The CDR3 DNA, read in part, is TGTGCCAGCAGCTTACCCGGGGATGATGAG. Translating it yields CASSLPGDDE. The full CDR3 is CASSLPGDDEQFF.

For this clone: The read falls 3 residues short of the CDR3 end, and the missing part is taken from the germline J gene. The gene calls are TRBV19 and TRBJ2-3; unclear D gene. Per the germline V gene, CDR1 is LNHDA and CDR2 is SQIVND (reference sequence). The CDR3 has 14 amino acids. Incomplete CDR3 DNA: TGTGCCACCTCCTTTACAGTGATCAATCAGCCG. It encodes CATSFTVINQP. The whole CDR3 sequence is CATSFTVINQPQYF.

The CDR3 DNA, read in part, is TGCAGTGCTAAATCGACTAGCGGGGTAACCTACGAG. Its translation is CSAKSTSGVTYE. The entire CDR3 reads CSAKSTSGVTYEQYF. J is TRBJ2-7 and V is TRBV20-1, with 11 bases that match TRBD2. The read halts 3 residues ahead of the CDR3 end, with the missing end drawn from the germline J gene. The CDR3 extends over 15 amino acids. Trimming took 4 bases from V and 2 from J; bases not matched to a gene: 7. Germline CDR1 is DFQATT and CDR2 is SNEGSKA (reference sequence).

Points on this clone: The DNA ends 3 residues before the CDR3 does, and the rest of the CDR3 is filled in from the germline J gene. Within the sample, other DNA sequences also encode this same CDR3. V gene TRBV6-4 combines with J gene TRBJ2-3, with TRBD2 matching over 11 bases. CDR3 size: 16 residues. V dropped 3 bases and J dropped 5; count of bases not matched to a gene: 7. The germline V gene encodes CDR1 MRHNA and CDR2 SNTAGT. CDR3 region: CASSETASGGIDTQYF. Incomplete CDR3 DNA: TGTGCCAGCAGTGAGACGGCTAGCGGGGGGATAGATACG.

For this clone: Read data end 3 residues before the CDR3 end; the end is taken from the germline J gene. The rearrangement links TRBV7-6 to TRBJ2-7; D gene ambiguous. Germline V gives CDR1 SGHVS, CDR2 FNYEAQ. Deletions cut 2 bases from V and 3 bases from J, with 11 bases between. The CDR3 runs to 14 residues. The CDR3 here is CASSLWPDNYEQYF. Incomplete CDR3 DNA: TGTGCCAGCAGCTTATGGCCAGATAACTACGAG.

For this clone: The read comes to an end 3 residues before the CDR3 does, leaving the germline J gene to fill in the end. This sequence joins TRBV7-2 and TRBJ2-3; a weak D match, TRBD1 (6 bases). Germline V gene sequence: CDR1 SGHTA, CDR2 FQGNSA. CDR3 size: 14 residues. CDR3 DNA (partial): TGTGCCAGCAGCGCTTGGACAGTACAAGAGACG. It is translated as CASSAWTVQET. The whole CDR3 is CASSAWTVQETQYF.

Worth noting for this clone: The read stops 3 residues short of the end of the CDR3; the missing end is completed from the germline J gene. The chain recombines TRBV5-1 with TRBJ1-1, with D maybe TRBD1 (6 bases). The length of the CDR3 is 13 residues. Germline V gene data show CDR1 as SGHRS and CDR2 as YFSETQ. Trimming took off 5 bases at V and 1 base at J, with 9 bases between the two ends. CDR3: CASRPQGNTEAFF. The CDR3 DNA, read in part, is TGCGCCAGCAGACCACAGGGGAACACTGAA. The variable domain in full, completed from reference TRBV5-1 and TRBJ1-1, reads KAGVTQTPRYLIKTRGQQVTLSCSPISGHRSVSWYQQTPGQGLQFLFEYFSETQRNKGNFPGRFSGRQFSNSRSEMNVSTLELGDSALYLCASRPQGNTEAFFGQGTRLTVV.